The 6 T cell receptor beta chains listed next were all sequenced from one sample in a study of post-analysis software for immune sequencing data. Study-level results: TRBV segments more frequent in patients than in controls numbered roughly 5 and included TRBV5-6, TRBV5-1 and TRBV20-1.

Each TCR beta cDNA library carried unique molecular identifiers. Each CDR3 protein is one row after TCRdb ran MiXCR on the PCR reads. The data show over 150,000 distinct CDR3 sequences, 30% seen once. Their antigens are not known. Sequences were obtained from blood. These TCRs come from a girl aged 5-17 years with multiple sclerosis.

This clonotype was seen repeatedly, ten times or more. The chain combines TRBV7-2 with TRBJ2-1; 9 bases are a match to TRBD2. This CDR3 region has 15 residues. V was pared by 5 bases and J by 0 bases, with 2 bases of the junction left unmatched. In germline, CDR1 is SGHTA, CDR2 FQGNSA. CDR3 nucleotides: TGTGCCAGCAGCCGACTAGCGGTCTCCTACAATGAGCAGTTCTTC. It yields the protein CASSRLAVSYNEQFF.

CDR3 protein: CASSPTGLFYEQYF. The DNA for the CDR3 is TGTGCCAGTAGTCCGACCGGCCTTTTCTACGAGCAGTACTTC. The genes are TRBV19 and TRBJ2-7; D is uncertain. Trimming left V 5 bases short and J 3 bases short, with 14 bases between. Germline assignment: CDR1 LNHDA and CDR2 SQIVND (reference sequence). The CDR3 runs to 14 residues.

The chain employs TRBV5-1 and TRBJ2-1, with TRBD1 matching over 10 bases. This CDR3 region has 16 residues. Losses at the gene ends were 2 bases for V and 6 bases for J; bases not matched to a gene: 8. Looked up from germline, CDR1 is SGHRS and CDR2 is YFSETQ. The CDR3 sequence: CASSFGGTGVPNEQFF. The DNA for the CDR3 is TGCGCCAGCAGCTTCGGCGGGACAGGGGTTCCCAATGAGCAGTTCTTC.

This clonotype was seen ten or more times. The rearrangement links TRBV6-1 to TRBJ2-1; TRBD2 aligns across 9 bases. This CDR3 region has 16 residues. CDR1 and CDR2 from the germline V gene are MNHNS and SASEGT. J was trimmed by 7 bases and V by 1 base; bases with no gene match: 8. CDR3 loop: CASSEGIAGAKNEQFF. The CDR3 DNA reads TGTGCCAGCAGTGAAGGTATAGCGGGAGCCAAAAATGAGCAGTTCTTC.

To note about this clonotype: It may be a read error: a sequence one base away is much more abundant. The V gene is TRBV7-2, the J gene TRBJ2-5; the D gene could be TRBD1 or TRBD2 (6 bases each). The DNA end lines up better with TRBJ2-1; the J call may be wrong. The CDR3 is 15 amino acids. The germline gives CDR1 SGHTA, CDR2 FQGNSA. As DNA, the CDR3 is TGTGCCAGCAGCTTTCGGGGGCGTAAGCAAGAGACCCAGTTCTTC. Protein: CASSFRGRKQETQFF.

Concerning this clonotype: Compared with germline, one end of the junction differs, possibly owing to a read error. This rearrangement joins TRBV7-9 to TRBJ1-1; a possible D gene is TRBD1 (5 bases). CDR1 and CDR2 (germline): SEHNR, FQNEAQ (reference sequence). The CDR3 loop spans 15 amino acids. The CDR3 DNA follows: TGTGCCTGCAGCTTAACAGGCAGGGACCCCGATGAAGCTTTCTTT. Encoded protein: CACSLTGRDPDEAFF.